A single sample gave rise to the 28 T cell receptor beta chains below, sequenced in a study of molecular identifiers for immune sequencing clone quantification. TCRdb re-analysed the PCR reads in MiXCR, keeping a single row per CDR3 protein. The table lists over 85,000 distinct CDR3 sequences, about 35% of them singletons. Source material: naive CD8+ T cells from blood, with Jurkat cell RNA spiked in. Subset here: FACS-sorted CD8+CD4-CCR7+CD45RA+ naive T cells. These receptors came from a human donor in good health. Some libraries in this study had Jurkat cell RNA spiked in.

The table lists this clonotype with a count of one. The chain is built from TRBV3-1 and TRBJ1-1, with 7 bases identical to TRBD1. Germline CDR1 LGHDT, CDR2 YNNKEL (reference sequence). CDR3 length: 18 residues. After removal of 0 bases from V and 1 base from J, the junction contained 11 bases not matched to a gene. The CDR3 DNA sequence: TGTGCCAGCAGCCAAGACCCTAGATCGGGACAGAGGAACACTGAAGCTTTCTTT. Amino acid sequence: CASSQDPRSGQRNTEAFF.

The chain is built from TRBV20-1 and TRBJ1-5; D ambiguous. Germline V gene data show CDR1 as DFQATT and CDR2 as SNEGSKA (reference sequence). This CDR3 is 14 amino acids long. Between the trimmed V and J ends, which lost 4 bases and 1 base, there was a span of 11 bases. CDR3 DNA: TGCAGTGCTAATAGGGTGGTAAGCAATCAGCCCCAGCATTTT. Translated, it gives CSANRVVSNQPQHF.

The chain recombines TRBV9 with TRBJ2-6; D unresolved. The germline V gene encodes CDR1 SGDLS and CDR2 YYNGEE. The CDR3 sequence is 15 residues long. Between the trimmed V and J ends, which lost 0 bases and 0 bases, there was a span of 4 bases. CDR3 loop: CASSVDTSGANVLTF. In DNA, the CDR3 is TGTGCCAGCAGCGTAGATACCTCTGGGGCCAACGTCCTGACTTTC.

In this sample, this clonotype turned up a few times. V is TRBV7-8 and J is TRBJ1-1; D is unclear. This CDR3 spans 13 amino acids. V was cut by 3 bases and J by 3 bases, with 8 bases left in between. Per the germline V gene, CDR1 is SGHVS and CDR2 is FQNEAQ. CDR3 nucleotides: TGTGCCAGCAGCTTCCCGCGGGACACTGAAGCTTTCTTT. It translates to CASSFPRDTEAFF.

Turning to this clonotype: This may arise from a read error, as a much more abundant clone is one base away. The rearrangement uses TRBV12-3 or TRBV12-4 and TRBJ1-1; D is unclear. This CDR3 is 12 amino acids long. Trimming took 5 bases from V and 4 from J, leaving 8 bases between them. CDR3 in amino acids: CASSRLGTEAFF. The CDR3 DNA reads TGTGCCAGCAGTAGGTTGGGCACTGAAGCTTTCTTT.

About this clonotype: A much larger clone sits a single nucleotide away, making a read error possible. The CDR3 loop reads CSARIGGYEQYF. CDR3 nucleotide sequence: TGCAGTGCTAGAATCGGGGGTTACGAGCAGTACTTC. V usage is TRBV20-1 and J usage is TRBJ2-7; D possibly corresponds to TRBD2 (6 bases). The CDR3 totals 12 residues. The germline V gene encodes CDR1 DFQATT and CDR2 SNEGSKA (reference sequence). V lost 2 bases, J lost 4 bases, and 9 bases lay in between.

For this clonotype: This could be a read error, since a much larger clone is one nucleotide away. The chain combines TRBV23-1 with TRBJ2-4, with D unresolved. TRBV23-1 is identified as an open reading frame with a role that is uncertain. Trimming pared 2 bases from V and 1 base from J, leaving 12 bases between. The CDR3 is made up of 16 amino acids. In nucleotides, the CDR3 is TGCGCCAGCAGTCAAATGGGTACCTTCGCCAAAAACATTCAGTACTTC. Protein: CASSQMGTFAKNIQYF.

This clonotype has only a few counts. The chain links TRBV28 to TRBJ1-6; 9 bases align to TRBD1. The CDR3 is 14 residues long. Trimming took 3 bases from V and 8 from J; bases not matched to a gene: 2. CDR1 is MDHEN and CDR2 is SYDVKM in the germline V gene. CDR3 amino acids: CASSFGTGHSPLHF. In DNA, the CDR3 is TGTGCCAGCAGTTTTGGGACAGGGCATTCACCCCTCCACTTT.

The V call is TRBV19, the J call TRBJ2-1; D could derive from TRBD1 or TRBD2 (5 bases each). Trimming left V 1 base short and J 9 bases short, with 13 bases between. Germline CDR1 is LNHDA and CDR2 is SQIVND (reference sequence). The CDR3 is 14 amino acids. The CDR3 nucleotides are TGTGCCAGTAGTATAGGGGCCCGGGGCGGTGAGCAGTTCTTC. It encodes CASSIGARGGEQFF.

This clonotype showed up just once. Sequence at one end of the junction differs from germline and may be a read error. The chain carries TRBV6-5 and TRBJ2-3; D not certain. Germline V gene sequence: CDR1 MNHEY, CDR2 SVGAGI. The CDR3 is 13 residues long. The DNA for the CDR3 is TGTACCAGCAGTTACTCGTCCCTTCATACGCAGTATTTT. Amino acids: CTSSYSSLHTQYF.

This clonotype appeared many times. The chain has TRBV29-1 and TRBJ2-3; 7 bases fit TRBD1. Germline V lookup: CDR1 SQVTM, CDR2 ANQGSEA. V lost 5 bases and J lost 2; bases outside the gene matches: 4. This CDR3 spans 13 amino acids. The CDR3 is CSVPGQYTDTQYF. Written as DNA, the CDR3 is TGCAGCGTTCCGGGACAGTACACAGATACGCAGTATTTT.

For this clonotype: This could be a read error, since a much larger clone is one nucleotide away. The V and J genes are TRBV12-3 or TRBV12-4 and TRBJ2-3, with D hard to call. This CDR3 spans 13 amino acids. V lost 6 bases to trimming and J lost 1 base, with 8 bases between them. The CDR3 DNA sequence: TGTGCCAGCAGACCAGGATGCACAGATACGCAGTATTTT. This translates into CASRPGCTDTQYF.

This clonotype occurred many times. This rearrangement joins TRBV27 to TRBJ1-5, with D uncertain. Trimming stripped 4 bases from V and 9 bases from J, with 13 bases between. Germline loops: CDR1 MNHEY, CDR2 SMNVEV (reference sequence). The CDR3 contains 13 residues. The CDR3 bases are TGTGCCAGCAGTTCGGCCGAATTCCTGCCCCAGCATTTT. Translating gives CASSSAEFLPQHF.

About this clonotype: Possible read error: a much larger clone is one base away. This chain uses TRBV9 with TRBJ2-6; no clear D gene. Germline values: CDR1 SGDLS, CDR2 YYNGEE. The CDR3 has 14 residues. The DNA for the CDR3 is TGTGCCAACAGCAGCGCGATCGGGGCCAACGTCCTGACTTTC. This gives the protein CANSSAIGANVLTF.

In the case of this clonotype: A read error may explain this, as a much larger clone is one base away. This chain connects TRBV20-1 to TRBJ2-7; D is undetermined. This CDR3 is 12 amino acids long. Germline V gives CDR1 DFQATT, CDR2 SNEGSKA (reference sequence). Deletions cut 1 base from V and 3 bases from J, with 7 bases between. CDR3 protein: CSARGIDYEQYF. The CDR3 DNA reads as TGCAGTGCTAGAGGAATTGACTACGAGCAGTACTTC.

Remarks on this clonotype: Since no conserved phenylalanine or tryptophan closes the CDR3, a read error is the likely cause. The chain couples TRBV7-9 to TRBJ1-6; a weak D match, TRBD1 (6 bases). The CDR3 runs 14 residues. Germline V gives CDR1 SEHNR, CDR2 FQNEAQ (reference sequence). The V end was cut by 3 bases, the J end by 7 bases, with 10 bases between. This CDR3 is CASSFRGSNSPLHI. The CDR3 nucleotides are TGTGCCAGCAGCTTCAGGGGTTCAAATTCACCCCTCCACATT.

Of note for this clonotype: A much larger clone differs by one base, so this may be a read error. J is TRBJ2-5 and V is TRBV25-1; D gene ambiguous. The CDR3 is 16 amino acids. Between the trimmed V and J ends, which lost 1 base and 0 bases, there was a span of 12 bases. Looked up from germline, CDR1 is MGHDK and CDR2 is SYGVNS. The CDR3 region has the DNA TGTGCCAGCAGTGAATGGCAGCAGCGCAACCAAGAGACCCAGTACTTC. Translation gives CASSEWQQRNQETQYF. Drawing the rest from reference TRBV25-1 and TRBJ2-5, the complete variable domain is EADIYQTPRYLVIGTGKKITLECSQTMGHDKMYWYQQDPGMELHLIHYSYGVNSTEKGDLSSESTVSRIRTEHFPLTLESARPSHTSQYLCASSEWQQRNQETQYFGPGTRLLVL.

In regard to this clonotype: A read error may explain this, as a much larger clone is one base away. The chain combines TRBV7-3 with TRBJ2-1, with a tentative D call TRBD1 (5 bases). The CDR3 loop spans 15 amino acids. Germline CDR1 reads SGHTA; CDR2 reads FQGTGA. Here the CDR3 DNA reads TGTACCAGCAGCTTATTGGCAGGGCTTGACAATGAGCAGTTCTTC. Amino acid sequence: CTSSLLAGLDNEQFF.

With regard to this clonotype: Relative to the germline gene, one junction end is altered; a read error may explain this. The chain joins TRBV20-1 to TRBJ2-5, with D possibly matching TRBD2 (5 bases). Germline V lookup: CDR1 DFQATT, CDR2 SNEGSKA (reference sequence). This CDR3 is 16 amino acids long. The CDR3 sequence is CNARDSSGSGQETQYF. The CDR3 coding sequence is TGCAATGCTAGAGATTCGTCGGGGTCGGGCCAAGAGACCCAGTACTTC.

This clonotype was seen a few times. V and J are TRBV24-1 and TRBJ2-1; D is possibly TRBD1 (6 bases). Germline V gene data show CDR1 as KGHDR and CDR2 as SFDVKD. This CDR3 contains 15 residues. V lost 0 bases to trimming and J lost 8 bases, with 13 bases between them. CDR3 amino acids: CATSDLQGLIHEQFF. DNA for the CDR3: TGTGCCACCAGTGATTTGCAGGGGTTAATCCATGAGCAGTTCTTC.

The chain employs TRBV4-1 and TRBJ1-5; D gene unclear. This CDR3 has 15 residues. CDR1 and CDR2 (germline): MGHRA, YSYEKL. Deletions cut 1 base from V and 4 bases from J, with 11 bases between. CDR3 sequence: CASSQVAGGNQPQHF. The DNA for the CDR3 is TGCGCCAGCAGCCAAGTGGCAGGAGGAAATCAGCCCCAGCATTTT.

The chain links TRBV9 to TRBJ1-4, with D tentatively TRBD1 (6 bases). The CDR3 spans 18 residues. Germline V CDR1 and CDR2: SGDLS, YYNGEE. V was clipped by 3 bases and J by 0 bases, with 18 bases between them. CDR3 DNA: TGTGCCAGCAGCGCTGGGGGGCAGCTTTTTGCAACTAATGAAAAACTGTTTTTT. Protein: CASSAGGQLFATNEKLFF. The full variable domain, with the rest looked up from reference TRBV9 and TRBJ1-4, is DSGVTQTPKHLITATGQRVTLRCSPRSGDLSVYWYQQSLDQGLQFLIQYYNGEERAKGNILERFSAQQFPDLHSELNLSSLELGDSALYFCASSAGGQLFATNEKLFFGSGTQLSVL.

V gene TRBV6-6 combines with J gene TRBJ2-7; D is unclear. The CDR3 loop spans 12 amino acids. Trimming shortened V by 4 bases and J by 6 bases, and 10 bases separated the two germline ends. Germline CDR1 reads MNHNY; CDR2 reads SVGAGI (reference sequence). The CDR3 sequence: CASSLGTPEQYF. The CDR3 bases are TGTGCCAGCAGTTTGGGTACCCCCGAGCAGTACTTC.

In this sample, this clonotype turned up a few times. This sequence joins TRBV19 and TRBJ1-5; perhaps TRBD1 as D (5 bases). This CDR3 comprises 14 residues. The V end lost 6 bases, the J end lost 6 bases, and 15 bases lay between the germline ends. Per germline, CDR1 LNHDA and CDR2 SQIVND (reference sequence). CDR3 sequence reads: CASRTGRGAQPQHF. The CDR3 bases are TGTGCCAGTAGGACCGGACGGGGCGCTCAGCCCCAGCATTTT. Complete variable domain (other parts from reference TRBV19 and TRBJ1-5): DGGITQSPKYLFRKEGQNVTLSCEQNLNHDAMYWYRQDPGQGLRLIYYSQIVNDFQKGDIAEGYSVSREKKESFPLTVTSAQKNPTAFYLCASRTGRGAQPQHFGDGTRLSIL.

This clonotype was seen many times. The rearrangement joins TRBV25-1 to TRBJ2-7; tentative D call: TRBD2 (5 bases). CDR1 MGHDK and CDR2 SYGVNS come from the germline V gene. With 3 bases removed from V and 1 base from J, the gap between germline ends came to 13 bases. The CDR3 length is 15 residues. The CDR3 sequence is CASSEALAPSYEQYF. The DNA of the CDR3 is TGTGCCAGCAGTGAGGCGCTAGCTCCATCCTACGAGCAGTACTTC.

Details on this clonotype: A read error may explain this, as a much larger clone is one base away. This likely comes from a read error, as the CDR3 has no conserved phenylalanine or tryptophan at its end. J is TRBJ1-1 and V is TRBV13; D gene uncertain. Per germline, CDR1 PRHDT and CDR2 FYEKMQ (reference sequence). This CDR3 spans 15 amino acids. V gave up 1 base and J gave up 0 bases, with 9 bases separating them. The chain's CDR3 is CASSLAHRMNTEAFI. CDR3 nucleotides: TGTGCCAGCAGCTTAGCCCATAGAATGAACACTGAAGCTTTCATT.

On this clonotype: One end of the junction fails to match germline, which may point to a read error. This chain uses TRBV7-6 with TRBJ2-2; TRBD1 agrees at 9 bases. Germline CDR1 SGHVS, CDR2 FNYEAQ. The CDR3 totals 15 residues. For the CDR3, the DNA is TGTGCCAACAGCCCCGGGACAGGGAACGCCGGGGAGCTGTTTTTT. This sequence encodes CANSPGTGNAGELFF.

This clonotype was seen only a few times. The chain uses TRBV28 and TRBJ1-2, with TRBD1 matching 9 bases. The CDR3 has 15 residues. J lost 5 bases, V lost 0 bases, and 4 bases had no gene match. Per germline, CDR1 MDHEN and CDR2 SYDVKM. Here the CDR3 reads CASSLWGQGGYGYTF. The CDR3 nucleotides read TGTGCCAGCAGTTTATGGGGACAGGGCGGGTATGGCTACACCTTC.